The 32 T cell receptor beta chains below come from one sample, sequenced in a study of T-cell reconstitution after alpha-beta-depleted transplantation in children. For TCRbeta, the library was prepared with unique molecular identifiers. Via MiXCR, TCRdb re-called the PCR reads, giving one row per CDR3 protein. The data contain about 1,000,000 distinct CDR3 sequences, about 31% of them seen just once; the ten biggest clones take up roughly 27%. This material consisted of PBMCs, mostly from graft donor cells, taken 360 days after TCRalphabeta/CD19-depleted stem cell transplant. The receptors stem from a boy younger than two who had a stem cell transplant for SCID, so the T cells may come from the graft donor.

The chain uses TRBV4-1 and TRBJ2-7; tentative D call: TRBD1 (5 bases). The CDR3 is made up of 14 amino acids. V gave up 1 base and J gave up 4 bases, with 11 bases separating them. Germline V gives CDR1 MGHRA, CDR2 YSYEKL. The CDR3 spells CASSQGPTAYEQYF. In nucleotides, the CDR3 is TGCGCCAGCAGCCAAGGACCGACAGCGTACGAGCAGTACTTC.

The J gene is TRBJ2-2, the V gene TRBV6-5, with no clear D. V was cut by 3 bases and J by 7 bases, with 9 bases left in between. Germline V gene sequence: CDR1 MNHEY, CDR2 SVGAGI. The CDR3 length is 13 residues. CDR3 DNA: TGTGCCAGCAGTTATGGTAGCTACGGGGAGCTGTTTTTT. Its protein is CASSYGSYGELFF.

This clonotype was detected only a few times. The rearrangement uses TRBV3-1 and TRBJ2-1, with 14 bases aligning to TRBD2. Losses at the gene ends were 1 base for V and 6 bases for J; bases not matched to a gene: 5. This CDR3 spans 17 amino acids. Germline-derived CDR1 and CDR2 are LGHDT and YNNKEL (reference sequence). The CDR3 is CASSQVSGLAGVNEQFF. The CDR3, as DNA: TGTGCCAGCAGCCAAGTATCGGGACTAGCGGGGGTCAATGAGCAGTTCTTC.

This chain connects TRBV20-1 to TRBJ2-2; D might be TRBD1 (5 bases). The CDR3 runs to 15 residues. Per the germline V gene, CDR1 is DFQATT and CDR2 is SNEGSKA (reference sequence). V dropped 2 bases and J dropped 2 bases, with 12 bases sitting between them. The CDR3 protein is CSARPRDPNTGELFF. CDR3 DNA: TGCAGTGCTAGACCCAGGGATCCCAACACCGGGGAGCTGTTTTTT.

The chain uses TRBV5-1 and TRBJ2-3, with 7 nucleotides matching TRBD2. This CDR3 comprises 17 residues. Germline V gene data show CDR1 as SGHRS and CDR2 as YFSETQ. V was pared by 4 bases and J by 2 bases, with 13 bases of the junction left unmatched. As DNA, the CDR3 is TGCGCCAGCAGCCCCGTCCGGCCAGCGGGGTACACAGATACGCAGTATTTT. It is translated as CASSPVRPAGYTDTQYF.

Points on this clonotype: The junction shows a germline mismatch at one end, possibly a read error. This CDR3 is CASRDDSRSSYNSPLHF. CDR3 nucleotide sequence: TGTGCCTCCAGAGATGACAGCCGTAGCTCCTATAATTCACCCCTCCACTTT. The chain couples TRBV24-1 to TRBJ1-6; TRBD1 is a possible D gene (5 bases). From germline, CDR1 is KGHDR and CDR2 SFDVKD. The CDR3 is 17 residues long.

This clonotype was seen many times. One junction end does not reproduce the germline sequence, and a read error may be involved. V and J are TRBV7-2 and TRBJ2-3; D ambiguous. Looked up from germline, CDR1 is SGHTA and CDR2 is FQGNSA. CDR3 length: 13 amino acids. CDR3 in amino acids: CASSSRATDTQYF. The CDR3 nucleotides read TGCGCCAGCAGCTCCCGGGCCACAGATACGCAGTATTTT.

The genes are TRBV12-3 or TRBV12-4 and TRBJ2-7, with 11 bases that match TRBD1. The V and J ends lost 5 bases and 3 bases, in that order; junction bases with no gene match: 6. The CDR3 totals 15 residues. The CDR3 spells CASSVSGTGGYEQYF. The DNA for the CDR3 is TGTGCCAGCAGTGTTTCCGGGACAGGGGGCTACGAGCAGTACTTC.

The genes are TRBV2 and TRBJ2-7, with D unclear. Germline loops: CDR1 SNHLY, CDR2 FYNNEI. The V and J ends lost 6 bases and 2 bases respectively, with 8 bases between them. The CDR3 has 12 residues. This chain's CDR3 is CASSPMPYEQYF. CDR3 nucleotides: TGTGCCAGCAGCCCGATGCCCTACGAGCAGTACTTC.

This chain links TRBV6-2 or TRBV6-3 with TRBJ2-3, with TRBD2 matching over 12 bases. CDR1 is MNHEY and CDR2 is SVGEGT in the germline V gene. The V segment lost 0 bases and the J segment 1 base; nucleotides outside the gene matches: 11. CDR3 size: 20 residues. CDR3 nucleotides: TGTGCCAGCAGTTACTCCCGAACTAGCGGGGGGCAATCTGGCACAGATACGCAGTATTTT. It codes for CASSYSRTSGGQSGTDTQYF.

The chain uses TRBV28 and TRBJ1-2, with D unresolved. Between the trimmed V and J ends, which lost 5 bases and 5 bases, there was a span of 18 bases. The CDR3 extends over 15 amino acids. Germline V gene lookup returns CDR1 MDHEN and CDR2 SYDVKM. The CDR3 nucleotides read TGTGCCAGCAGTCCCGCATATGAGGCGGGTTATGGCTACACCTTC. Amino acids: CASSPAYEAGYGYTF.

This clonotype came up a few times. This chain uses TRBV20-1 with TRBJ2-7; D is undetermined. V was cut by 0 bases and J by 2 bases, with 11 bases left in between. This CDR3 has 14 amino acids. The V gene's germline CDR1 is DFQATT and CDR2 SNEGSKA (reference sequence). This CDR3 reads CSARDAGHPYEQYF. In nucleotides, the CDR3 is TGCAGTGCTAGAGATGCCGGCCACCCCTACGAGCAGTACTTC.

The V and J genes are TRBV20-1 and TRBJ2-7; possible D gene TRBD1, 6 bases. Between the trimmed V and J ends, which lost 6 bases and 4 bases, there was a span of 22 bases. The CDR3 has 15 amino acids. The germline V gene encodes CDR1 DFQATT and CDR2 SNEGSKA (reference sequence). DNA of the CDR3: TGCAGTGCCCCCCCCACAGGGCACTACCCATACGAGCAGTACTTC. This codes for CSAPPTGHYPYEQYF.

V usage is TRBV7-2 and J usage is TRBJ2-1; possibly TRBD1 for D (6 bases). Trimming stripped 5 bases from V and 7 bases from J, with 9 bases between. Germline V gives CDR1 SGHTA, CDR2 FQGNSA. The CDR3 has 12 amino acids. In DNA, the CDR3 is TGTGCCAGCAGCACGAGGGGGAATGAGCAGTTCTTC. This codes for CASSTRGNEQFF.

This clonotype was seen more than once but under ten times. V and J are TRBV30 and TRBJ2-1, with D unclear. V was clipped by 4 bases and J by 4 bases, with 5 bases between them. This CDR3 spans 11 amino acids. Germline V gene lookup returns CDR1 GTSNPN and CDR2 SVGIG (reference sequence). In DNA, the CDR3 is TGTGCCTGGACCCTGTACAATGAGCAGTTCTTC. It specifies CAWTLYNEQFF.

The chain joins TRBV20-1 to TRBJ2-4, with 10 bases identical to TRBD2. The length of the CDR3 is 16 residues. Germline V gives CDR1 DFQATT, CDR2 SNEGSKA (reference sequence). J lost 8 bases, V lost 1 base, and 11 bases had no gene match. This CDR3 reads CSARAPGLALGHIQYF. CDR3 DNA sequence: TGCAGTGCTAGAGCACCGGGACTAGCGTTGGGGCACATTCAGTACTTC.

Many counts were recorded for this clonotype. CDR3: CSASPGLAGRDEQFF. The DNA for the CDR3 is TGCAGTGCTTCACCGGGACTAGCGGGTCGGGATGAGCAGTTCTTC. This chain links TRBV20-1 with TRBJ2-1, with 12 bases aligning to TRBD2. The CDR3 length is 15 residues. With 5 bases clipped from V and 8 bases from J, the junction kept 10 bases outside the gene matches. Per the germline V gene, CDR1 is DFQATT and CDR2 is SNEGSKA (reference sequence).

V usage is TRBV5-1 and J usage is TRBJ2-1; D unclear. V was trimmed by 4 bases and J by 4 bases, leaving 12 bases between them. Germline V CDR1 and CDR2: SGHRS, YFSETQ. The CDR3 loop spans 14 amino acids. The CDR3: CASSRYIGYNEQFF. CDR3 DNA: TGCGCCAGCAGCCGTTACATAGGGTACAATGAGCAGTTCTTC.

This clonotype was recorded a few times. The chain couples TRBV5-1 to TRBJ2-1; no reliable D call. Germline values: CDR1 SGHRS, CDR2 YFSETQ. CDR3 size: 17 residues. The germline V and J ends were trimmed by 4 bases and 5 bases, with 22 bases remaining between them. The CDR3 protein is CASSPMPFRPTHNEQFF. The CDR3 DNA sequence: TGCGCCAGCAGCCCAATGCCTTTTAGACCGACTCACAATGAGCAGTTCTTC.

The chain uses TRBV6-6 and TRBJ2-7; TRBD1 matches at 8 bases. Germline V gene lookup returns CDR1 MNHNY and CDR2 SVGAGI (reference sequence). The CDR3 is 13 residues long. J gave up 3 bases and V 8 bases, and 6 bases lay outside the gene matches. CDR3 sequence (DNA): TGTGCCAGCCGAAACGGACAGGGCTACGAGCAGTACTTC. Protein: CASRNGQGYEQYF.

The chain is built from TRBV24-1 and TRBJ2-4; possible D gene TRBD1, 6 bases. Germline CDR1 is KGHDR and CDR2 is SFDVKD. CDR3 size: 13 residues. Trimming left V 5 bases short and J 7 bases short, with 11 bases between. The CDR3 protein is CATSVGTSNIQYF. The CDR3 nucleotides read TGTGCCACCAGTGTTGGGACAAGTAACATTCAGTACTTC.

V usage is TRBV10-2 and J usage is TRBJ2-5, with D uncertain. CDR3 length equals 14 residues. In germline, CDR1 is WSHSY, CDR2 SAAADI. V lost 6 bases and J 5 bases, leaving 16 bases between the germline ends. The CDR3 region is CASSSKTSDETQYF. CDR3 bases: TGCGCCAGCAGCAGCAAGACATCGGACGAGACCCAGTACTTC.

This chain uses TRBV10-3 with TRBJ1-3; the D gene is possibly TRBD1 (6 bases). Deletions cut 3 bases from V and 3 bases from J, with 9 bases between. Germline CDR1 and CDR2: ENHRY and SYGVKD. The CDR3 sequence is 14 residues long. The CDR3 bases are TGTGCCATCAGTGATCGGGGGCTTGGAAACACCATATATTTT. The encoded protein is CAISDRGLGNTIYF.

The chain uses TRBV29-1 and TRBJ2-7; D is unclear. This CDR3 is 13 amino acids long. Germline CDR1 SQVTM, CDR2 ANQGSEA. Trimming cost V 4 bases and J 1 base, with 11 bases left between them. The CDR3 loop reads CSVGSRESYEQYF. The CDR3 DNA sequence: TGCAGCGTTGGGTCTCGAGAATCCTACGAGCAGTACTTC.

This chain uses TRBV15 with TRBJ2-2, with a tentative D call TRBD1 (5 bases). CDR3 length: 17 amino acids. Germline loops: CDR1 LNHNV, CDR2 YYDKDF (reference sequence). V was trimmed by 5 bases and J by 3 bases, leaving 19 bases between them. The CDR3 DNA reads as TGTGCCACCAGCTCCTCCGAAGGCAGGGCGGACACCGGGGAGCTGTTTTTT. Its protein product is CATSSSEGRADTGELFF.

The rearrangement uses TRBV28 and TRBJ2-7, with a weak D call TRBD1 (6 bases). Trimming removed 6 bases at V and 4 bases at J, with 10 bases between. The CDR3 consists of 12 residues. From germline, CDR1 is MDHEN and CDR2 SYDVKM. The CDR3, as DNA: TGTGCCAGCAGAAGGACAGTTTACGAGCAGTACTTC. It yields the protein CASRRTVYEQYF.

This clonotype has a handful of counts. The genes are TRBV7-2 and TRBJ1-1, with no clear D. Germline values: CDR1 SGHTA, CDR2 FQGNSA. This CDR3 contains 13 residues. Between the trimmed V and J ends, which lost 8 bases and 4 bases, there was a span of 14 bases. The CDR3 is CASGQREGTEAFF. Written as DNA, the CDR3 is TGTGCCAGCGGCCAAAGGGAGGGCACTGAAGCTTTCTTT.

This clonotype was observed a handful of times. The genes are TRBV6-5 and TRBJ1-1, with a tentative D call TRBD1 (5 bases). V was pared by 2 bases and J by 4 bases, with 20 bases between. This CDR3 has 17 residues. The germline CDR1 and CDR2 sequences are MNHEY and SVGAGI. The CDR3, as DNA: TGTGCCAGCAGTTACGCCTACAGGCGGATACTGGGCACTGAAGCTTTCTTT. Translated, it gives CASSYAYRRILGTEAFF.

The chain has TRBV7-7 and TRBJ2-1, with D tentatively TRBD1 or TRBD2 (5 bases each). This CDR3 contains 16 residues. V was shortened by 0 bases and J by 9 bases, with 18 bases between the two germline ends. Germline CDR1 is SSHAT and CDR2 is FNYEAQ (reference sequence). The CDR3 loop is CASSLAAGIPGGEQFF. In DNA, the CDR3 is TGTGCCAGCAGCTTAGCCGCCGGGATACCTGGGGGTGAGCAGTTCTTC.

The chain recombines TRBV29-1 with TRBJ1-1; D possibly corresponds to TRBD1 (5 bases). The germline CDR1 and CDR2 sequences are SQVTM and ANQGSEA. Trimming stripped 6 bases from V and 1 base from J, with 18 bases between. The CDR3 is 15 amino acids. For the CDR3, the DNA is TGCAGCGTCGTTGGAGCCGGGACCTCGAACACTGAAGCTTTCTTT. It yields the protein CSVVGAGTSNTEAFF.

This clonotype was detected many times. The gene calls are TRBV4-1 and TRBJ1-1; a weak D match, TRBD1 (5 bases). CDR3 length: 15 amino acids. CDR1 is MGHRA, CDR2 YSYEKL, per germline. V was shortened by 1 base and J by 3 bases, with 12 bases between the two germline ends. CDR3 bases: TGCGCCAGCAGCCAAGTAACGGGGCTTTACACTGAAGCTTTCTTT. The encoded protein is CASSQVTGLYTEAFF.

The V gene is TRBV24-1, the J gene TRBJ2-1; 8 nucleotides line up with TRBD1. Trimming at V came to 4 bases and at J to 4 bases, leaving 5 bases not matched to a gene. CDR1 and CDR2 (germline): KGHDR, SFDVKD. CDR3 length: 15 amino acids. DNA of the CDR3: TGTGCCACCAGTGAGAGAGACAGGGGATACAATGAGCAGTTCTTC. Protein: CATSERDRGYNEQFF.